This T cell receptor beta chain was obtained from a study of patients and donors after allogeneic stem cell transplantation. A single record per CDR3 protein comes from TCRdb applying MiXCR to the RT-PCR reads. This table holds 920,000 or so distinct CDR3 sequences, around 17% found once. The germline CDR1 and CDR2 sequences are SGHRS and YFSETQ. The CDR3 spans 15 residues. V dropped 4 bases and J dropped 1 base, with 14 bases sitting between them. Sequencing was performed on blood, either unsorted or a sorted T cell fraction (not recorded which). V gene TRBV5-1 combines with J gene TRBJ1-1; D is unresolved. This receptor was identified in a human donor who was either an allogeneic HSCT recipient or a stem cell or donor lymphocyte infusion donor (not recorded which). It is not recorded whose cells these are; they may come from a transplant donor. For the CDR3, the DNA is TGCGCCAGCAGCACCGGGATGAGGCAGAACACTGAAGCTTTCTTT. It translates to CASSTGMRQNTEAFF. The full variable domain, its missing parts supplied by reference TRBV5-1 and TRBJ1-1, is KAGVTQTPRYLIKTRGQQVTLSCSPISGHRSVSWYQQTPGQGLQFLFEYFSETQRNKGNFPGRFSGRQFSNSRSEMNVSTLELGDSALYLCASSTGMRQNTEAFFGQGTRLTVV.